This T cell receptor (beta chain) comes out of a study of T cell repertoires in ileal Crohn's disease. The repertoire was sequenced with immunoSEQ multiplex PCR; TCRdb's copy has only in-frame clones and lacks some. This table has about 62,000 clones, 70% to 90% appearing once. Regarding time point: neoterminal ileum biopsy at postoperative endoscopy, about 6 months after surgery. Trimming stripped 0 bases from V and 4 bases from J, with 4 bases between. Germline-derived CDR1 and CDR2 are MNHEY and SVGAGI. CDR3 length equals 13 residues. Sequences were obtained from ileal tissue. This sequence joins TRBV6-5 and TRBJ1-5; no reliable D call. This TCR derives from an adult with Crohn's disease. The CDR3 DNA sequence: TGTGCCAGCAGTTACTCCCTTAATCAGCCCCAGCATTTT. Translating it yields CASSYSLNQPQHF.